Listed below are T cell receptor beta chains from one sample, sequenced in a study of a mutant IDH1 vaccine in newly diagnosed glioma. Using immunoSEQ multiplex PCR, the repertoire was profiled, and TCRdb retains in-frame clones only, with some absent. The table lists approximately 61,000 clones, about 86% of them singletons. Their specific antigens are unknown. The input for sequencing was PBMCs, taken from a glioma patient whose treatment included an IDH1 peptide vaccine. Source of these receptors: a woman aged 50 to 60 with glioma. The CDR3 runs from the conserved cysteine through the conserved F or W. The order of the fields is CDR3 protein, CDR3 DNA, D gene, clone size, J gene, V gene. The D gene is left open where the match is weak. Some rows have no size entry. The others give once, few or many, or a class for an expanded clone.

CDR3: CASSLVTGAHEKLFF
DNA: TGTGCCAGCAGCTTAGTTACAGGCGCCCACGAAAAACTGTTTTTT
D: -
size: -
J: TRBJ1-4
V: TRBV7-2

CDR3: CASSFRQGNQPQHF
DNA: TGTGCCAGCAGCTTTCGACAGGGCAATCAGCCCCAGCATTTT
D: -
size: -
J: TRBJ1-5
V: TRBV7-2

CDR3: CASSGHRELYGYTF
DNA: TGTGCCAGCAGCGGGCACAGGGAATTATATGGCTACACCTTC
D: -
size: -
J: TRBJ1-2
V: TRBV9

CDR3: CASSLPGTYEQYF
DNA: TGTGCCAGCAGCCTCCCCGGGACCTACGAGCAGTACTTC
D: -
size: once
J: TRBJ2-7
V: TRBV5-4

CDR3: CASSLGYYGYTF
DNA: TGTGCCAGCAGTTTGGGCTACTATGGCTACACCTTC
D: -
size: -
J: TRBJ1-2
V: TRBV28

CDR3: CASSLLGDTQYF
DNA: TGTGCCAGCAGCCTCCTGGGCGATACGCAGTATTTT
D: -
size: -
J: TRBJ2-3
V: TRBV4-2

CDR3: CASSLGGRTNSPLHF
DNA: TGCGCCAGCAGCTTGGGAGGGAGAACGAATTCACCCCTCCACTTT
D: -
size: -
J: TRBJ1-6
V: TRBV5-1

CDR3: CASSPGGGLQETQYF
DNA: TGTGCCAGCAGCCCCGGGGGGGGGCTCCAAGAGACCCAGTACTTC
D: TRBD2
size: -
J: TRBJ2-5
V: TRBV9

CDR3: CASSRASYEQYF
DNA: TGTGCCAGCAGCCGCGCTAGTTACGAGCAGTACTTC
D: -
size: -
J: TRBJ2-7
V: TRBV28

CDR3: CASRRTSENTEAFF
DNA: TGTGCCAGCAGGAGGACATCAGAGAACACTGAAGCTTTCTTT
D: -
size: few
J: TRBJ1-1
V: TRBV6-6

CDR3: CASSLDPGRNYGYTF
DNA: TGTGCCAGCAGCTTGGACCCCGGGCGAAACTATGGCTACACCTTC
D: -
size: -
J: TRBJ1-2
V: TRBV5-5

CDR3: CASSRANTGELFF
DNA: TGTGCCAGTAGTCGGGCGAACACCGGGGAGCTGTTTTTT
D: -
size: -
J: TRBJ2-2
V: TRBV19

CDR3: CASSQRQGASTEAFF
DNA: TGCGCCAGCAGCCAACGACAGGGGGCGAGCACTGAAGCTTTCTTT
D: TRBD1
size: -
J: TRBJ1-1
V: TRBV4-3